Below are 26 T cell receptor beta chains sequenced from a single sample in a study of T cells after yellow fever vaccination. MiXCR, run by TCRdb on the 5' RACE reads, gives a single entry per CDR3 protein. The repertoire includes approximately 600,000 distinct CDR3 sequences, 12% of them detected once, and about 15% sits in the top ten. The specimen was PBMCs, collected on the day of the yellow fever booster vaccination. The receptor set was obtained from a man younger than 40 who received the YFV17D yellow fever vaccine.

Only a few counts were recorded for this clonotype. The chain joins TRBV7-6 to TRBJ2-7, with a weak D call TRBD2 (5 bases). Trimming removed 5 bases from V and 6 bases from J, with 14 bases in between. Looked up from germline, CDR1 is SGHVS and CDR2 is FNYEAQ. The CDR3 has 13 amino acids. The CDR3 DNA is TGTGCCAGCAGCACCTCCTTAGGAGGCGAGCAGTACTTC. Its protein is CASSTSLGGEQYF.

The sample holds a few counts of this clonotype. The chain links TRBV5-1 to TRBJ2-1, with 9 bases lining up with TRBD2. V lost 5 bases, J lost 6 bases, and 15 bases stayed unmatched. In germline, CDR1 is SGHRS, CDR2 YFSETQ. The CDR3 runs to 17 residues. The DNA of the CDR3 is TGCGCCAGCAGTCAAACCCCCGCTAGCGGGACAGTCAATGAGCAGTTCTTC. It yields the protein CASSQTPASGTVNEQFF.

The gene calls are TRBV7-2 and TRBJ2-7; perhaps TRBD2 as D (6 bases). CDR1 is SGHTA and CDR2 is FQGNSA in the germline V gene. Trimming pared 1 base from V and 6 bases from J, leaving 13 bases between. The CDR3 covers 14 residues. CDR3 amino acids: CASSLDRESGEQYF. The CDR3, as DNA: TGTGCCAGCAGCTTAGATCGGGAGTCTGGCGAGCAGTACTTC.

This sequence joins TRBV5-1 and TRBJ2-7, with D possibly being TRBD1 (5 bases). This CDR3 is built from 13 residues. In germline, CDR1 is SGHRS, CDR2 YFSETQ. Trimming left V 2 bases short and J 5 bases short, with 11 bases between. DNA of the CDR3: TGCGCCAGCAGCTTAGGGGTAATCGACGAGCAGTACTTC. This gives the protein CASSLGVIDEQYF. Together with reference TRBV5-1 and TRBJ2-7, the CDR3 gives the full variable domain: KAGVTQTPRYLIKTRGQQVTLSCSPISGHRSVSWYQQTPGQGLQFLFEYFSETQRNKGNFPGRFSGRQFSNSRSEMNVSTLELGDSALYLCASSLGVIDEQYFGPGTRLTVT.

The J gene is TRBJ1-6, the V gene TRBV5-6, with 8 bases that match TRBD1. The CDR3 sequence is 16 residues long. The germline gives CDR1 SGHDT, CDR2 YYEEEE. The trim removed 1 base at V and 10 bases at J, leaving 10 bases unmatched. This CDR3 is CASSLSPGGATSPLHF. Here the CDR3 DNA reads TGTGCCAGCAGCTTGTCCCCAGGGGGCGCGACGTCACCCCTCCACTTT.

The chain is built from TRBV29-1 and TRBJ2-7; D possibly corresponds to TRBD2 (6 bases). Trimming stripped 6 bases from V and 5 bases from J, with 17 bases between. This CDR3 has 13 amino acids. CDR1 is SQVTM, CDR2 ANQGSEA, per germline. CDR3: CSVRTGTGDEQYF. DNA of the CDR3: TGCAGCGTACGAACGGGGACGGGAGACGAGCAGTACTTC.

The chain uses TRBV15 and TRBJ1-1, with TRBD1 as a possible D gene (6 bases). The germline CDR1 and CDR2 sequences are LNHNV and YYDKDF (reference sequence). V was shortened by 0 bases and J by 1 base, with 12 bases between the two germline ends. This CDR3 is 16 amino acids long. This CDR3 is CATSRDLKTGNTEAFF. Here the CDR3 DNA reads TGTGCCACCAGCAGAGACCTAAAGACAGGGAACACTGAAGCTTTCTTT.

The CDR3 loop reads CASRPLLAGSNEQFF. The CDR3 DNA is TGTGCCAGCAGACCCCTTCTAGCGGGTTCGAATGAGCAGTTCTTC. This chain links TRBV7-2 with TRBJ2-1; 8 nucleotides align to TRBD2. The CDR3 is 15 amino acids. The trim removed 6 bases at V and 7 bases at J, leaving 11 bases unmatched. Germline V CDR1 and CDR2: SGHTA, FQGNSA.

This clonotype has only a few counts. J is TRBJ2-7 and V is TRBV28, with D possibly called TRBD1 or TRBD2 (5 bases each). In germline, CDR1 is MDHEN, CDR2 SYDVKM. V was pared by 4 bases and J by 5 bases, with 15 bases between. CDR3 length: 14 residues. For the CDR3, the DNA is TGTGCCAGCAGTTCATACGGGCTGGGACACGAGCAGTACTTC. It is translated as CASSSYGLGHEQYF.

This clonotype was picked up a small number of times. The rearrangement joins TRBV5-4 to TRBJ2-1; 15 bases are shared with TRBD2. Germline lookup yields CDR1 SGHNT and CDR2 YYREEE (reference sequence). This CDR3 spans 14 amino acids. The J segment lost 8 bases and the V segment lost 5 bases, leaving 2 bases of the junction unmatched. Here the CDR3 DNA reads TGTGCCAGCAGACGGACTAGCGGGAGGGATGAGCAGTTCTTC. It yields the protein CASRRTSGRDEQFF.

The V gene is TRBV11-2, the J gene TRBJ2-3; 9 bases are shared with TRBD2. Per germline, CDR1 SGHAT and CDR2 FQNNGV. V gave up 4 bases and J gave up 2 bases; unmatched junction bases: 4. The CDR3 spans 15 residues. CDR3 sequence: CASSYIAGVTDTQYF. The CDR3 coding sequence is TGTGCCAGCAGCTATATAGCGGGGGTCACAGATACGCAGTATTTT.

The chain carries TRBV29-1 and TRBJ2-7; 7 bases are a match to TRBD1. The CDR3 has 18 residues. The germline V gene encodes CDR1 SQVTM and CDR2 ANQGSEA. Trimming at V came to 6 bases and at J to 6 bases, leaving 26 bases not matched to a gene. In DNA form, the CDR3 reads TGCAGCGTCCTCCCCCGAGGACAGGTTCTTACTCGCCACTCCGAGCAGTACTTC. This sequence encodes CSVLPRGQVLTRHSEQYF.

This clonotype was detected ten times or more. CDR3 region: CSASLGLAMTGELFF. The DNA for the CDR3 is TGCAGTGCTAGTCTCGGACTAGCTATGACCGGGGAGCTGTTTTTT. This chain connects TRBV20-1 to TRBJ2-2; the match to TRBD2 covers 8 bases. CDR1 is DFQATT and CDR2 is SNEGSKA in the germline V gene (reference sequence). There are 15 residues in the CDR3. Trimming at V came to 3 bases and at J to 5 bases, leaving 8 bases not matched to a gene.

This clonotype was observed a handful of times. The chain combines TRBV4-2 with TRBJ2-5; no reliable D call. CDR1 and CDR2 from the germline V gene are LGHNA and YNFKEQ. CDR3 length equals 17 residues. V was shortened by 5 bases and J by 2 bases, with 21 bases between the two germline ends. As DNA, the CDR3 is TGTGCCAGCAGCAGCCCCTTCACGTTGGAAGGGCAAGAGACCCAGTACTTC. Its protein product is CASSSPFTLEGQETQYF.

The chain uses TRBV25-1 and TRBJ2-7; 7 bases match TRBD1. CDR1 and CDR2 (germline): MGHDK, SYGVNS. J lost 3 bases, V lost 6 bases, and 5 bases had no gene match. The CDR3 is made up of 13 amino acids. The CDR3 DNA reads TGTGCCAGCAGGGGACAGATGAGCTACGAGCAGTACTTC. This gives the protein CASRGQMSYEQYF.

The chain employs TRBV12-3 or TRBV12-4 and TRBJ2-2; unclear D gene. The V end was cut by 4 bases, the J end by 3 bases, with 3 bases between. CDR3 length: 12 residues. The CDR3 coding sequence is TGTGCCAGCAGTTATGACACCGGGGAGCTGTTTTTT. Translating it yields CASSYDTGELFF.

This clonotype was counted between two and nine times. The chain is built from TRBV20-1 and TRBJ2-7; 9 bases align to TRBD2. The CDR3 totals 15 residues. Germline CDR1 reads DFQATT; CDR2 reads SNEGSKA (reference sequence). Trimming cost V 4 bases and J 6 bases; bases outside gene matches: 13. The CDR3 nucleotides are TGCAGTGCTACCCCCCGGGGAGCGGGAGGCATCGAGCAGTACTTC. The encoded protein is CSATPRGAGGIEQYF.

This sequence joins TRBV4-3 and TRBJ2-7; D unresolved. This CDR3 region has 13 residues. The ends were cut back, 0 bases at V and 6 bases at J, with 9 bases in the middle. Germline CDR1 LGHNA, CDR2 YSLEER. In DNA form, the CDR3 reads TGCGCCAGCAGCCAAGATTCAATTACCGAGCAGTACTTC. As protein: CASSQDSITEQYF.

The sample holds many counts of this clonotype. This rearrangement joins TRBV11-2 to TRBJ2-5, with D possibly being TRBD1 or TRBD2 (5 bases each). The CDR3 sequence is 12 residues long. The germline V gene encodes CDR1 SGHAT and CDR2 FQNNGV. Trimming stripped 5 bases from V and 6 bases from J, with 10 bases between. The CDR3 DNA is TGTGCCAGCAGCGCAGAGGGGAAGACCCAGTACTTC. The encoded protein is CASSAEGKTQYF.

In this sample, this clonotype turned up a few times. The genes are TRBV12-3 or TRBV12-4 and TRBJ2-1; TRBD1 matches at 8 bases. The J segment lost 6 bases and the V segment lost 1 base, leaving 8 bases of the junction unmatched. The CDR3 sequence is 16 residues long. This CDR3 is CASSLGGTGSINEQFF. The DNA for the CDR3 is TGTGCCAGCAGTTTAGGGGGGACAGGTAGTATCAATGAGCAGTTCTTC.

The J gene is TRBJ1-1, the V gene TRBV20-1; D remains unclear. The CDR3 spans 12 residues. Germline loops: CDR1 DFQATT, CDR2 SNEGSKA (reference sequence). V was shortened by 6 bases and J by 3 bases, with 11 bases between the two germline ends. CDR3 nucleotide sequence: TGCAGTGCCACGGGAGATTACACTGAAGCTTTCTTT. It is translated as CSATGDYTEAFF.

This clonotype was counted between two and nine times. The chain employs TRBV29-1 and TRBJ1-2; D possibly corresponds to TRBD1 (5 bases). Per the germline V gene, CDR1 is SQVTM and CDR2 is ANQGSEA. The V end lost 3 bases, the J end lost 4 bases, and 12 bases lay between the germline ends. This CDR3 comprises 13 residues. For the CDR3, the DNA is TGCAGCGTTGAGACCCAGGGAACCTATGGCTACACCTTC. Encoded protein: CSVETQGTYGYTF.

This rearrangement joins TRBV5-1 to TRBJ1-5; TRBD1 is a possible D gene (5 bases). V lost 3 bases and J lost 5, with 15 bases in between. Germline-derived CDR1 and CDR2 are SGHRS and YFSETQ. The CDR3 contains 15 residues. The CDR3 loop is CASSSGGGLDQPQHF. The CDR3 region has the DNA TGCGCCAGCAGCTCGGGGGGGGGATTGGATCAGCCCCAGCATTTT.

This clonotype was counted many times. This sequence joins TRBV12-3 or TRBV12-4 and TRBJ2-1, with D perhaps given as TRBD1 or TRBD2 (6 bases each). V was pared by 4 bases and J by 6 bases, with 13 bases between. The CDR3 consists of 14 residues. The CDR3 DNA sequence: TGTGCCAGCAGTTGGCAACAGGGAGGCAATGAGCAGTTCTTC. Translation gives CASSWQQGGNEQFF.

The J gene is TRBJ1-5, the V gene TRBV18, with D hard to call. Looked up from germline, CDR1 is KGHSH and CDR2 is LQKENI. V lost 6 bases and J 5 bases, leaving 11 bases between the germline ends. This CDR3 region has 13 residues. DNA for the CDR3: TGTGCCAGCTCCCCCCTCTTGGATCAGCCCCAGCATTTT. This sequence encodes CASSPLLDQPQHF.

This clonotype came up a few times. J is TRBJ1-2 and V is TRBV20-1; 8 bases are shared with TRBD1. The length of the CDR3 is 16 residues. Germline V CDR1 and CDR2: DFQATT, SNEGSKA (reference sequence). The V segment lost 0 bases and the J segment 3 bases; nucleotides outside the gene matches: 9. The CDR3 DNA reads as TGCAGTGCTAGAGATTCAGGGGGCGGTTCTTACTATGGCTACACCTTC. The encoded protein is CSARDSGGGSYYGYTF.